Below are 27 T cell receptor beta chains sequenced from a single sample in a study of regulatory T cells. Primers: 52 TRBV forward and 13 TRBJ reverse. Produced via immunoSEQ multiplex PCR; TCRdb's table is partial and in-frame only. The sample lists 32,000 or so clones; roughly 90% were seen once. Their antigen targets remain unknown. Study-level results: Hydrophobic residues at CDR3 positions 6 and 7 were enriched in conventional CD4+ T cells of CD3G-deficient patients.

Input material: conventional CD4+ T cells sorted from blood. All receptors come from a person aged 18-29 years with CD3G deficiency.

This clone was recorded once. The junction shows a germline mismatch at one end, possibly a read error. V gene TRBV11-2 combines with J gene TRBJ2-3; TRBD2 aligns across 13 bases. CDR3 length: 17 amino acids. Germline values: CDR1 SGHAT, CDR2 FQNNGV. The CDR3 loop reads CANSSLLAGGPTDTQYF. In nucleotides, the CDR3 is TGTGCCAACAGCTCCTTACTAGCGGGAGGGCCTACAGATACGCAGTATTTT.

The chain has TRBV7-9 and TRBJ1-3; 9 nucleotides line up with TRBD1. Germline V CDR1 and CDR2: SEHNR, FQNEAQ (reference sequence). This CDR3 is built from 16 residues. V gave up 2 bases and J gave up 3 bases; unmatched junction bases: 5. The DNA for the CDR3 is TGTGCCAGCAGCTTAAGGGGACAGGGTAGTGGAAACACCATATATTTT. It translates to CASSLRGQGSGNTIYF.

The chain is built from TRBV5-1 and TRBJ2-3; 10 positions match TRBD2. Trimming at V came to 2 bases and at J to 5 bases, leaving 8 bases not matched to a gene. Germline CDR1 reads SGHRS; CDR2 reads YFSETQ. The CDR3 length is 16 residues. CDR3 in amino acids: CASSFGAGGPIDTQYF. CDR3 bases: TGCGCCAGCAGCTTCGGAGCGGGAGGGCCGATAGATACGCAGTATTTT.

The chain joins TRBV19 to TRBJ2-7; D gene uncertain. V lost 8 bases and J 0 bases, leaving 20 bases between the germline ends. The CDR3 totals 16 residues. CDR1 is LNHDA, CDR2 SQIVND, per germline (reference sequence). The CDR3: CASPISPSSGSYEQYF. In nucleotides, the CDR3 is TGTGCCAGTCCAATTTCCCCTTCCTCGGGCTCCTACGAGCAGTACTTC.

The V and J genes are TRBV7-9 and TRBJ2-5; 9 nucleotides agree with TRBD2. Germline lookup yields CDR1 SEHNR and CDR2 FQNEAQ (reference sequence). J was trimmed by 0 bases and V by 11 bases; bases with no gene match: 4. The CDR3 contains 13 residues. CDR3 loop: CAWRGGDQETQYF. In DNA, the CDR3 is TGTGCCTGGCGGGGGGGGGACCAAGAGACCCAGTACTTC.

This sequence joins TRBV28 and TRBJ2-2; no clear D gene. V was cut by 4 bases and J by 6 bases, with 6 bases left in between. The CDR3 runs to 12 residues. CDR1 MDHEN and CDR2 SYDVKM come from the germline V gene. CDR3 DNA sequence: TGTGCCAGCAGTTCCCGTCCCGGGGAGCTGTTTTTT. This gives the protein CASSSRPGELFF.

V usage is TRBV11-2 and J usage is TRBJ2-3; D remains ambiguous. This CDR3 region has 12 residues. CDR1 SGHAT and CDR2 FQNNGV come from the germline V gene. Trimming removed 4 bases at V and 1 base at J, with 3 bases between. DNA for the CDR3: TGTGCCAGCAGCTCCCGCACAGATACGCAGTATTTT. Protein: CASSSRTDTQYF.

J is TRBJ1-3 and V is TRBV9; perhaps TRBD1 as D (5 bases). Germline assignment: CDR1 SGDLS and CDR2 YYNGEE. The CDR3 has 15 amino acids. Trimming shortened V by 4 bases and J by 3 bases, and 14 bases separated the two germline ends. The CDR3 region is CASSPTRGNGNTIYF. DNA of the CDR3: TGTGCCAGCAGCCCTACACGGGGGAATGGAAACACCATATATTTT.

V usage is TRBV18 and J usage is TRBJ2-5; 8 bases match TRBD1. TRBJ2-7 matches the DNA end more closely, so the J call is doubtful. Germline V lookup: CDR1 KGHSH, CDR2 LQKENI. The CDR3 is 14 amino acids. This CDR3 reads CASSPGTGPYEQYF. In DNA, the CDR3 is TGTGCCAGCTCACCCGGGACAGGTCCCTACGAGCAGTACTTC.

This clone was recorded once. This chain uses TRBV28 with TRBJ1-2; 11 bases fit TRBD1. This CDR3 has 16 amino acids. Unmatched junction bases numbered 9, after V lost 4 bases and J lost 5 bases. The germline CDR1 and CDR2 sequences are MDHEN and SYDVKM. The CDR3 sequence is CASSSAGTGGIYGYTF. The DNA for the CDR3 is TGTGCCAGCAGTTCAGCCGGGACAGGGGGTATATATGGCTACACCTTC.

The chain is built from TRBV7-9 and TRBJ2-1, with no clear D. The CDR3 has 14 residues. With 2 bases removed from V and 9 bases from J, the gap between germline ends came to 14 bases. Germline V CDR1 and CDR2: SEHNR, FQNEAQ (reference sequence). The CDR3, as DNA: TGTGCCAGCAGCTTAAGTCTAGTCTACGGTGAGCAGTTCTTC. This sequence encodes CASSLSLVYGEQFF.

As DNA, the CDR3 is TGTGCCAGCAACAGCGGAGTAGCAACAGATACGCAGTATTTT. Translating it yields CASNSGVATDTQYF. The chain recombines TRBV5-8 with TRBJ2-3; weak D call: TRBD2 (5 bases). The CDR3 is made up of 14 amino acids. V lost 6 bases to trimming and J lost 3 bases, with 14 bases between them. Looked up from germline, CDR1 is SGHTS and CDR2 is YDEGEE. The full variable domain, in which reference TRBV5-8 and TRBJ2-3 provide the parts outside the CDR3, is EAGVTQSPTHLIKTRGQQATLRCSPISGHTSVYWYQQALGLGLQFLLWYDEGEERNRGNFPPRFSGRQFPNYSSELNVNALELEDSALYLCASNSGVATDTQYFGPGTRLTVL.

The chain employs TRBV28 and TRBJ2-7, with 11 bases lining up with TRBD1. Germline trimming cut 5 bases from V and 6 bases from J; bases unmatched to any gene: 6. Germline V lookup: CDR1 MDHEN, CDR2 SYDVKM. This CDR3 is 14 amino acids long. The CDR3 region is CASSVTGTGGEQYF. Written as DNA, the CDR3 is TGTGCCAGCAGTGTCACCGGGACAGGGGGCGAGCAGTACTTC. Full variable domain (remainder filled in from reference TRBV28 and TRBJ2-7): DVKVTQSSRYLVKRTGEKVFLECVQDMDHENMFWYRQDPGLGLRLIYFSYDVKMKEKGDIPEGYSVSREKKERFSLILESASTNQTSMYLCASSVTGTGGEQYFGPGTRLTVT.

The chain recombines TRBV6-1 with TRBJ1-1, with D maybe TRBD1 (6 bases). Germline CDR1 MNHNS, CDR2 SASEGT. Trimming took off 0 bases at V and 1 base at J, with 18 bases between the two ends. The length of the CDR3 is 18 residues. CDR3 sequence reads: CASSEAGGLGIGNTEAFF. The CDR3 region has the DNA TGTGCCAGCAGTGAAGCGGGGGGGCTAGGGATCGGGAACACTGAAGCTTTCTTT.

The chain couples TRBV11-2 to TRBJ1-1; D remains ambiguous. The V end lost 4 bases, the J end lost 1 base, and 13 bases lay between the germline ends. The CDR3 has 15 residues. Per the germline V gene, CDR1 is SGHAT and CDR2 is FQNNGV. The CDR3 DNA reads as TGTGCCAGCAGCTCCTATGCAGGCCGGAACACTGAAGCTTTCTTT. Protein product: CASSSYAGRNTEAFF. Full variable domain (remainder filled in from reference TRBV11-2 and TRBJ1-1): EAGVAQSPRYKIIEKRQSVAFWCNPISGHATLYWYQQILGQGPKLLIQFQNNGVVDDSQLPKDRFSAERLKGVDSTLKIQPAKLEDSAVYLCASSSYAGRNTEAFFGQGTRLTVV.

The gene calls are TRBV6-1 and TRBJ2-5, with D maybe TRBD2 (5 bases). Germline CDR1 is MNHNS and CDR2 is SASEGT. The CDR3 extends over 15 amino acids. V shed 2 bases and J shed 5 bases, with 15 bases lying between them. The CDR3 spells CASSENYASWETQYF. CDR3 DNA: TGTGCCAGCAGTGAAAATTATGCTAGCTGGGAGACCCAGTACTTC.

CDR3 sequence reads: CASSYSQGRSYEQYF. CDR3 nucleotides: TGTGCCAGCAGTTACTCCCAGGGTCGATCCTACGAGCAGTACTTC. The V and J genes are TRBV6-5 and TRBJ2-7; TRBD1 is a possible D gene (5 bases). With 0 bases removed from V and 1 base from J, the gap between germline ends came to 10 bases. This CDR3 is 15 amino acids long. The germline gives CDR1 MNHEY, CDR2 SVGAGI.

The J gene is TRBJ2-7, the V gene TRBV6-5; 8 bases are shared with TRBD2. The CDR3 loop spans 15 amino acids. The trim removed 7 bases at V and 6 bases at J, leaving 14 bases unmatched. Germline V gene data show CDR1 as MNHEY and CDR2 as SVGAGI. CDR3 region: CASNPAPGGRGEQYF. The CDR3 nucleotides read TGTGCCAGCAATCCAGCTCCGGGAGGGAGGGGCGAGCAGTACTTC.

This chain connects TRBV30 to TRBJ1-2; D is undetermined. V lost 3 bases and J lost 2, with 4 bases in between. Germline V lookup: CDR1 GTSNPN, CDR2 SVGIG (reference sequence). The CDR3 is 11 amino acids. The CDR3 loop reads CAWSLNYGYTF. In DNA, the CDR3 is TGTGCCTGGAGCTTGAACTATGGCTACACCTTC.

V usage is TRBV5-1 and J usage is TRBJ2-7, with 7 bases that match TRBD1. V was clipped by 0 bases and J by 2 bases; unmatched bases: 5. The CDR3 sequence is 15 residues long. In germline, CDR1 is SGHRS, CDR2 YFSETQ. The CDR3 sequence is CASSLGPGQAYEQYF. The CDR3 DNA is TGCGCCAGCAGCTTGGGGCCCGGACAGGCCTACGAGCAGTACTTC.

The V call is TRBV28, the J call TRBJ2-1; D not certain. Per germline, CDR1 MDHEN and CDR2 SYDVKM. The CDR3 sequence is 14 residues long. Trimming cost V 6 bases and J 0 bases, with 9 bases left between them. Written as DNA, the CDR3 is TGTGCCAGCAGCTCCGCCAGCTCCTACAATGAGCAGTTCTTC. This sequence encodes CASSSASSYNEQFF. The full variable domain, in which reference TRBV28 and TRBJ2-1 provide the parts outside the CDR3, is DVKVTQSSRYLVKRTGEKVFLECVQDMDHENMFWYRQDPGLGLRLIYFSYDVKMKEKGDIPEGYSVSREKKERFSLILESASTNQTSMYLCASSSASSYNEQFFGPGTRLTVL.

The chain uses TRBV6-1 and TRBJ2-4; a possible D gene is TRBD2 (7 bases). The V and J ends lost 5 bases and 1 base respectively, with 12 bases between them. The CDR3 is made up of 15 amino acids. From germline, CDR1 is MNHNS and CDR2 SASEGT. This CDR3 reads CASSMEGGAKNIQYF. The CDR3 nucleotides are TGTGCCAGCAGTATGGAGGGGGGGGCCAAAAACATTCAGTACTTC.

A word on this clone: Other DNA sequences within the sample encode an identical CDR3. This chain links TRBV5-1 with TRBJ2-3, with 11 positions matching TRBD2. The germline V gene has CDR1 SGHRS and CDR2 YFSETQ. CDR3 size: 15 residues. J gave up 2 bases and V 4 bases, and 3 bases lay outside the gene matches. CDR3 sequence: CASSPGLADTDTQYF. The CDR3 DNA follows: TGCGCCAGCAGCCCGGGACTAGCGGACACAGATACGCAGTATTTT.

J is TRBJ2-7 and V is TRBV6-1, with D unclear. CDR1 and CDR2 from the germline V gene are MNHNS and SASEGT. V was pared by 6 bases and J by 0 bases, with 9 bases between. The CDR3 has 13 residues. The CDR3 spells CASRRSSSYEQYF. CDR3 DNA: TGTGCCAGCAGGAGAAGTAGCTCCTACGAGCAGTACTTC.

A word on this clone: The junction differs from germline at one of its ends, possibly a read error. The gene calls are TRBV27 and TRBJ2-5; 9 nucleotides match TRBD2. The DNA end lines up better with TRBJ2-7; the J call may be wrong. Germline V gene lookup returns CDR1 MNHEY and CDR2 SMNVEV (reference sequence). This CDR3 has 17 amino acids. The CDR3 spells CASGFPYLAGKGNEQYF. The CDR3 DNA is TGTGCCAGCGGTTTCCCCTATCTAGCGGGGAAGGGCAACGAGCAGTACTTC.

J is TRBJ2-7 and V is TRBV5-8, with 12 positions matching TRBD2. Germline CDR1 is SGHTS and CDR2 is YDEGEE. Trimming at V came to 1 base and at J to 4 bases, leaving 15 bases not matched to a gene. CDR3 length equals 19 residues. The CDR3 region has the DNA TGTGCCAGCAGCTTGCACGGGGGATTACTAGCGGGAGGACAATACGAGCAGTACGTC. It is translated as CASSLHGGLLAGGQYEQYV.

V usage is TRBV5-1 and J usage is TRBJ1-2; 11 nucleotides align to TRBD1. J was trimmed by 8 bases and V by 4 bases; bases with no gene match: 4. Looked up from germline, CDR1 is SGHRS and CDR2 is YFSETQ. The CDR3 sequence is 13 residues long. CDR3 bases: TGCGCCAGCAGCCCGGGACAGGGGGACGGCTACACCTTC. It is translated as CASSPGQGDGYTF.